This T cell receptor beta chain was recorded in a study of CD8 T cells in ankylosing spondylitis. Quantitative 5'-RACE with molecular barcodes produced the TCR beta libraries. One entry per CDR3 protein, called by TCRdb with MiXCR from the 5' RACE reads. The sample records around 320,000 distinct CDR3 sequences, about 20% being singletons. The CDR3 is 14 amino acids. CDR1 is DFQATT and CDR2 is SNEGSKA in the germline V gene (reference sequence). Between the trimmed V and J ends, which lost 4 bases and 2 bases, there was a span of 14 bases. Details on this clonotype: Its antigen is unknown.

Study results and caveats: Earlier work had already found some motif variants in reactive arthritis synovial fluid and blood.

Sequencing was performed on blood, either unsorted or a sorted T cell fraction (not recorded which). This clonotype was obtained from a female donor with ankylosing spondylitis or in good health (not recorded which). The V and J genes are TRBV20-1 and TRBJ2-5; a weak D match, TRBD1 (5 bases). The CDR3 protein is CSATYLGRQETQYF. CDR3 coding DNA: TGCAGTGCTACCTACTTGGGGCGGCAAGAGACCCAGTACTTC.